The rows below give T cell receptor beta chains drawn from one sample of a study of human T cells and chemical hapten exposure. Each CDR3 protein is one row after TCRdb ran MiXCR on the RACE reads. The table includes about 140,000 distinct CDR3 sequences, approximately 10% detected once. Sequencing used whole blood, obtained in connection with sensitization to the hapten diphenylcyclopropenone (DPC). These receptors all come from a woman aged 45-65 years with alopecia areata. Some clones in this sample may be carry-over from other donors' samples. The CDR3 runs from the conserved cysteine through the conserved F or W. A D gene is named only where the DNA matches it firmly. Clone size appears in some rows only: once, few, many, or a class for an expanded clone.

J | V | length | size | D | CDR3 | DNA
TRBJ2-5 | TRBV7-8 | 18 | few | TRBD2 | CATQAGSLAGGGQETQYF | TGTGCCACCCAAGCGGGGTCCCTAGCGGGAGGGGGGCAAGAGACCCAGTACTTC
TRBJ1-5 | TRBV6-2/TRBV6-3 | 15 | . | . | CASTPGGVGNQPQHF | TGTGCCAGCACCCCCGGTGGGGTGGGCAATCAGCCCCAGCATTTT
TRBJ1-5 | TRBV6-1 | 14 | . | . | CASRDGGYNQPQHF | TGTGCCAGCAGGGACGGGGGTTACAATCAGCCCCAGCATTTT
TRBJ2-5 | TRBV19 | 13 | many | TRBD2 | CASSRLAEETQYF | TGTGCCAGTAGTAGACTAGCGGAAGAGACCCAGTACTTC
TRBJ2-1 | TRBV7-3 | 16 | few | TRBD2 | CASSLWLAGGPSEQFF | TGTGCCAGCAGCTTATGGTTAGCGGGAGGGCCGAGTGAGCAGTTCTTC
TRBJ1-1 | TRBV27 | 13 | many | . | CASSSPGLTEAFF | TGTGCCAGCAGTTCCCCGGGGTTAACTGAAGCTTTCTTT
TRBJ1-2 | TRBV7-2 | 15 | . | TRBD1 | CASSLGGTGERGYTF | TGTGCCAGCAGCTTAGGAGGGACAGGGGAGAGGGGCTACACCTTC
TRBJ2-3 | TRBV30 | 15 | many | . | CAWSGRRGITDTQYF | TGTGCCTGGAGTGGGAGAAGGGGGATCACAGATACGCAGTATTTT
TRBJ2-3 | TRBV12-3/TRBV12-4 | 14 | . | TRBD2 | CASRSGISTDTQYF | TGTGCCAGCCGTAGCGGGATTAGCACAGATACGCAGTATTTT
TRBJ2-1 | TRBV9 | 15 | few | . | CASSPQQSSYNEQFF | TGTGCCAGCAGCCCCCAGCAGAGCTCCTACAATGAGCAGTTCTTC
TRBJ2-5 | TRBV7-2 | 16 | many | TRBD2 | CASSFGGGLSQETQYF | TGTGCCAGCAGCTTTGGCGGGGGGCTATCTCAAGAGACCCAGTACTTC
TRBJ2-7 | TRBV5-1 | 12 | many | TRBD1 | CASRRTGDEQYF | TGCGCCAGCAGACGGACAGGGGACGAGCAGTACTTC
TRBJ2-7 | TRBV5-1 | 14 | few | TRBD1 | CASSSLQGAGEQYF | TGCGCCAGCAGCTCCCTACAGGGGGCGGGGGAGCAGTACTTC
TRBJ2-6 | TRBV19 | 16 | many | . | CASSLFSGSGANVLTF | TGTGCCAGTAGTCTTTTTAGCGGCTCTGGGGCCAACGTCCTGACTTTC
TRBJ2-3 | TRBV29-1 | 12 | few | . | CSVDRESDTQYF | TGCAGCGTTGATCGGGAGTCAGATACGCAGTATTTT
TRBJ1-5 | TRBV2 | 15 | . | TRBD1 | CASSATGGVNQPQHF | TGTGCCAGCAGTGCGACAGGGGGCGTTAATCAGCCCCAGCATTTT
TRBJ2-7 | TRBV6-6 | 15 | . | . | CASSYRGHGRHEQYF | TGTGCCAGCAGTTATAGGGGACATGGTCGCCACGAGCAGTACTTC
TRBJ2-7 | TRBV5-6 | 16 | . | TRBD1 | CASSFATGNRPYEQYF | TGTGCCAGCAGCTTTGCGACAGGGAACCGTCCCTACGAGCAGTACTTC
TRBJ1-3 | TRBV6-2/TRBV6-3 | 15 | many | . | CASSRPTAPGNTIYF | TGTGCCAGCAGCCGACCAACAGCACCTGGAAACACCATATATTTT
TRBJ1-1 | TRBV5-4 | 16 | few | . | CASSRARGPLNTEAFF | TGTGCCAGCAGCCGGGCGAGGGGACCGCTGAACACTGAAGCTTTCTTT
TRBJ2-7 | TRBV7-2 | 15 | once | TRBD1 | CASSLVADRGYEQYF | TGTGCCAGCAGCTTAGTTGCGGACAGGGGCTACGAGCAGTACTTC
TRBJ2-7 | TRBV7-9 | 15 | many | TRBD1 | CASSSSGTGENEQYF | TGTGCCAGCAGCTCATCCGGGACAGGGGAGAACGAGCAGTACTTC
TRBJ1-4 | TRBV6-2/TRBV6-3 | 15 | many | . | CASSYGQPSNEKLFF | TGTGCCAGCAGTTACGGGCAGCCCTCTAATGAAAAACTGTTTTTT
TRBJ2-3 | TRBV6-2/TRBV6-3 | 15 | many | . | CASSYSTGRPDTQYF | TGTGCCAGCAGTTACTCGACGGGACGGCCAGATACGCAGTATTTT
TRBJ2-1 | TRBV9 | 16 | few | TRBD2 | CASSPGLAGTGNEQFF | TGTGCCAGCAGCCCGGGACTAGCGGGAACAGGGAATGAGCAGTTCTTC
TRBJ2-1 | TRBV24-1 | 11 | . | . | CATRRAGEQFF | TGTGCCACCAGGAGGGCGGGTGAGCAGTTCTTC
TRBJ1-6 | TRBV5-1 | 17 | few | . | CASSLERSLSYNSPLHF | TGCGCCAGCAGCTTGGAGAGGAGCCTCTCCTATAATTCACCCCTCCACTTT
TRBJ1-5 | TRBV7-2 | 15 | . | TRBD1 | CASSLEGGDLQPQHF | TGTGCCAGCAGCTTAGAAGGGGGCGATCTTCAGCCCCAGCATTTT
TRBJ2-1 | TRBV11-2 | 12 | . | . | CASSFLGTGQFF | TGTGCCAGCAGCTTCCTAGGGACCGGGCAGTTCTTC
TRBJ2-5 | TRBV18 | 15 | many | . | CASSPISGLPETQYF | TGTGCCAGCTCACCAATTTCGGGACTCCCAGAGACCCAGTACTTC
TRBJ2-5 | TRBV28 | 14 | . | . | CASGPGDPRETQYF | TGTGCCAGCGGGCCAGGGGACCCTCGGGAGACCCAGTACTTC
TRBJ2-7 | TRBV27 | 15 | . | TRBD2 | CASSFGGVTSYEQYF | TGTGCCAGCAGTTTCGGGGGGGTGACATCCTACGAGCAGTACTTC
TRBJ1-6 | TRBV12-3/TRBV12-4 | 12 | . | . | CASSLENSPLHF | TGTGCCAGCAGTTTAGAAAATTCACCCCTCCACTTT
TRBJ2-1 | TRBV14 | 16 | . | . | CASSRRAGASYNEQFF | TGTGCCAGCAGCCGACGCGCCGGGGCCTCCTACAATGAGCAGTTCTTC
TRBJ1-1 | TRBV6-5 | 15 | . | TRBD1 | CASSYGTGGNTEAFF | TGTGCCAGCAGTTATGGGACAGGGGGAAACACTGAAGCTTTCTTT
TRBJ1-5 | TRBV24-1 | 13 | many | . | CATSDLTGQPQHF | TGTGCCACCAGTGATTTGACAGGTCAGCCCCAGCATTTT
TRBJ1-1 | TRBV28 | 12 | . | TRBD1 | CASKGTGTEAFF | TGTGCCAGCAAGGGGACAGGGACAGAAGCTTTCTTT
TRBJ2-4 | TRBV29-1 | 15 | few | TRBD1 | CSVVTGVRSKNIQYF | TGCAGCGTAGTAACAGGGGTACGGAGCAAAAACATTCAGTACTTC
TRBJ2-3 | TRBV27 | 15 | . | TRBD1 | CACSLGAGGPDTQYF | TGTGCCTGCAGTTTAGGGGCAGGGGGCCCAGATACGCAGTATTTT
TRBJ2-7 | TRBV7-2 | 13 | once | TRBD1 | CASSRQGIHEQYF | TGTGCCAGCAGCAGACAGGGAATTCACGAGCAGTACTTC
TRBJ2-1 | TRBV6-2/TRBV6-3 | 15 | few | . | CASSYSAGQSRVQFF | TGTGCCAGCAGTTACTCGGCGGGCCAGTCCAGGGTGCAGTTCTTC